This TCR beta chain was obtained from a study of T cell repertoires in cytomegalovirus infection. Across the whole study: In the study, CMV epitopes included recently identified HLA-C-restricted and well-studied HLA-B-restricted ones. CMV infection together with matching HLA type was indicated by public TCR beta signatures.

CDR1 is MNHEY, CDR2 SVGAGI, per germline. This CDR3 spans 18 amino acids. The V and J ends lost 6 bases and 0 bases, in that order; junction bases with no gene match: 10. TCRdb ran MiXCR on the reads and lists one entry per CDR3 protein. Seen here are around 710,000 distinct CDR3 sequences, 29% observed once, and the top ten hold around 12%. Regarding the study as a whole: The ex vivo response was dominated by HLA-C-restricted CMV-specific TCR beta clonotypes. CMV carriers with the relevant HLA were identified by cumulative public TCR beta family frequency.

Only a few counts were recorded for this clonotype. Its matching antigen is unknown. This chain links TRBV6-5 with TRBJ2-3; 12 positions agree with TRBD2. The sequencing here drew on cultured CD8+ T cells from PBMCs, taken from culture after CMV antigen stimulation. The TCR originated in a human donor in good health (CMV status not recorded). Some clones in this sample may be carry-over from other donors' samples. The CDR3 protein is CASRRGTSGWSSTDTQYF. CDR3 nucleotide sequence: TGTGCCAGCAGGCGTGGGACTAGCGGGTGGTCTAGCACAGATACGCAGTATTTT.